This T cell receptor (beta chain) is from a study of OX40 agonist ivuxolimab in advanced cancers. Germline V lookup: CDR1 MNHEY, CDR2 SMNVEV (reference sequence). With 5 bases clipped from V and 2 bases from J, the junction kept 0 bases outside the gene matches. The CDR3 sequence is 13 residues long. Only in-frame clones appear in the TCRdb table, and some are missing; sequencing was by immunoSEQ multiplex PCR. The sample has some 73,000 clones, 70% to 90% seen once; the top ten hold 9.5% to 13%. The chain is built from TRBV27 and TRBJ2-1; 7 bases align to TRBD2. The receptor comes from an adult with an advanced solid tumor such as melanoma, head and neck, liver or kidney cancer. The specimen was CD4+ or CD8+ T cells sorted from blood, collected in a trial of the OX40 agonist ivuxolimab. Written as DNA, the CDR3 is TGTGCCAGCAGTCGGGGGGCCTACAATGAGCAGTTCTTC. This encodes CASSRGAYNEQFF.